The source of this T cell receptor beta chain is a study of PD-1 blockade in classical Hodgkin lymphoma. CDR1 is SEHNR, CDR2 FQNEAQ, per germline (reference sequence). The CDR3 has 13 residues. J gave up 5 bases and V 1 base, and 2 bases lay outside the gene matches. Time point given: cycle 4 day 1 (C4D1), after six to seven weeks of nivolumab. The patients all showed relapse after autologous stem cell transplantation, while their brentuximab vedotin exposure varied. Sequencing was performed with immunoSEQ multiplex PCR; in TCRdb, only in-frame clones are kept and a portion is missing. The sample shows some 27,000 clones, roughly 78% of them seen only once. Note on this clone: The antigen remains unidentified.

Study-level results: Prior to therapy, complete responders displayed diversity much like that of newly diagnosed patients. Initiation of nivolumab under 1 year after ASCT led to exclusion of patients.

The rearrangement uses TRBV7-9 and TRBJ2-7; TRBD1 matches 7 bases. This specimen was peripheral blood mononuclear cells (PBMCs), taken before the fourth cycle of nivolumab. This receptor was obtained from a human donor with classical Hodgkin lymphoma. CDR3 in amino acids: CASSLGGTDEQYF. The CDR3 region has the DNA TGTGCCAGCAGCTTAGGGGGGACAGACGAGCAGTACTTC.